This TCR beta chain derives from a study of blood T cells in healthy people across ages. General study findings and limits: Diversity was higher, and naive CD4+ cells more numerous, in long-lived donors than in aged donors. Strong correlation was found linking TCR beta diversity to naive T cell percentage.

This clonotype was seen a single time. Its cognate antigen is unknown. Germline assignment: CDR1 GTSNPN and CDR2 SVGIG (reference sequence). V gave up 0 bases and J gave up 4 bases, with 9 bases separating them. This CDR3 region has 13 residues. A second PCR of 7 to 11 cycles used a sample-barcoded 5' primer and a J-beta primer mix. MiXCR, run by TCRdb on the 5' RACE reads, gives a single entry per CDR3 protein. The sample consists of about 1.1 million distinct CDR3 sequences, approximately 38% of them appearing once. This chain uses TRBV30 with TRBJ1-2, with D maybe TRBD1 (6 bases). This sequence was found in a man between 18 and 29 years old in good health. The sample taken for sequencing was blood. CDR3 residues: CAWSVQGGYGYTF. Here the CDR3 DNA reads TGTGCCTGGAGTGTACAGGGAGGCTATGGCTACACCTTC.